The 5 T cell receptor beta chains given below trace back to one sample, sequenced in a study of neurological immune-mediated disorders. TCRdb passed the 5' RACE reads through MiXCR, listing each CDR3 protein once. The sample carries approximately 41,000 distinct CDR3 sequences, over 2% recorded once. Sample: PBMCs. Receptors were obtained from a man between 25 and 39 years old with multiple sclerosis.

Ten or more counts support this clonotype. The genes are TRBV5-5 and TRBJ2-5; D unresolved. Germline values: CDR1 SGHKS, CDR2 YYEKEE (reference sequence). This CDR3 region has 14 residues. V lost 4 bases, J lost 1 base, and 11 bases lay in between. The CDR3 DNA is TGTGCCAGCAGCCTACAAAGACCCCAAGAGACCCAGTACTTC. This sequence encodes CASSLQRPQETQYF.

This clonotype is labeled medium-sized. The rearrangement links TRBV20-1 to TRBJ2-1; D gene ambiguous. This CDR3 spans 12 amino acids. Germline V gene lookup returns CDR1 DFQATT and CDR2 SNEGSKA (reference sequence). Trimming shortened V by 3 bases and J by 10 bases, and 13 bases separated the two germline ends. The CDR3 is CSARRGAGEQFF. CDR3 in DNA: TGCAGTGCTAGGCGAGGAGCTGGGGAGCAGTTCTTC.

This clonotype showed up many times. This chain uses TRBV9 with TRBJ2-5; no clear D gene. Trimming removed 0 bases from V and 7 bases from J, with 19 bases in between. Germline lookup yields CDR1 SGDLS and CDR2 YYNGEE. This CDR3 has 16 amino acids. Written as DNA, the CDR3 is TGTGCCAGCAGCGTAGGGTCCGGAACAGTCACGGCGACCCAGTACTTC. Translating gives CASSVGSGTVTATQYF.

This clonotype was picked up many times. V gene TRBV6-5 combines with J gene TRBJ1-2; tentatively, D is TRBD1 (6 bases). The CDR3 loop spans 14 amino acids. V was pared by 1 base and J by 3 bases, with 9 bases between. From germline, CDR1 is MNHEY and CDR2 SVGAGI. The CDR3 loop reads CASSYWSGDYGYTF. The CDR3 nucleotides read TGTGCCAGCAGTTACTGGTCAGGGGACTATGGCTACACCTTC.

A note on this clonotype: A much larger clonotype is one base distant, so this may be a read error. The gene calls are TRBV6-6 and TRBJ1-5, with D tentatively TRBD1 (6 bases). The V gene's germline CDR1 is MNHNY and CDR2 SVGAGI (reference sequence). The CDR3 is 13 residues long. CDR3 residues: CASTGDKYQHQHF. The CDR3 DNA is TGTGCCAGCACCGGGGACAAGTATCAGCACCAGCATTTT.